This entry lists 5 T cell receptor beta chains sequenced from one sample in a study of shared clonotypes between healthy human individuals. Clones were sequenced by immunoSEQ multiplex PCR, and TCRdb holds only the in-frame ones, with some missing. The sample has roughly 770,000 clones, about 96% seen once. Cells designated naive CD8 were CD45RO-negative and were positively selected for CCR7, with terminally differentiated effector memory CD45RA+ cells excluded. Sequenced material: naive CD8+ T cells sorted from blood. These receptors all come from a man aged 25-45 years in good health.

J is TRBJ2-1 and V is TRBV28; D call uncertain. The ends were cut back, 7 bases at V and 5 bases at J, with 6 bases in the middle. This CDR3 is 11 amino acids long. CDR1 is MDHEN, CDR2 SYDVKM, per germline. CDR3 protein: CASNLDNEQFF. DNA for the CDR3: TGTGCCAGCAATTTGGACAATGAGCAGTTCTTC.

The rearrangement uses TRBV9 and TRBJ2-1, with 8 bases identical to TRBD2. This CDR3 has 17 amino acids. CDR1 is SGDLS and CDR2 is YYNGEE in the germline V gene. J was trimmed by 4 bases and V by 0 bases; bases with no gene match: 9. DNA for the CDR3: TGTGCCAGCAGCGTAGAGGACGGGAGGGCTGGATACAATGAGCAGTTCTTC. Protein: CASSVEDGRAGYNEQFF.

This chain joins TRBV7-6 and TRBJ2-7; D is perhaps TRBD1 (6 bases). Trimming pared 1 base from V and 4 bases from J, leaving 11 bases between. Looked up from germline, CDR1 is SGHVS and CDR2 is FNYEAQ. CDR3 size: 14 residues. The CDR3 here is CASSLVQGQYEQYF. CDR3 nucleotides: TGTGCCAGCAGCTTAGTTCAGGGACAATACGAGCAGTACTTC. Combining the CDR3 with reference TRBV7-6 and TRBJ2-7 gives the whole variable domain GAGVSQSPRYKVTKRGQDVALRCDPISGHVSLYWYRQALGQGPEFLTYFNYEAQQDKSGLPNDRFSAERPEGSISTLTIQRTEQRDSAMYRCASSLVQGQYEQYFGPGTRLTVT.

The J gene is TRBJ2-2, the V gene TRBV25-1, with D perhaps TRBD2 (6 bases). The CDR3 totals 15 residues. V dropped 5 bases and J dropped 7 bases, with 17 bases sitting between them. Germline lookup yields CDR1 MGHDK and CDR2 SYGVNS. CDR3 DNA: TGTGCCAGCAGTCGTTGGCAGTTGGGAGGCGGGGAGCTGTTTTTT. This gives the protein CASSRWQLGGGELFF. The whole variable domain, remainder taken from reference TRBV25-1 and TRBJ2-2, is EADIYQTPRYLVIGTGKKITLECSQTMGHDKMYWYQQDPGMELHLIHYSYGVNSTEKGDLSSESTVSRIRTEHFPLTLESARPSHTSQYLCASSRWQLGGGELFFGEGSRLTVL.

V is TRBV4-3 and J is TRBJ2-3, with TRBD2 matching over 10 bases. The V gene end was trimmed by 0 bases and the J gene end by 2 bases; junction bases not matched to a gene: 5. The CDR3 consists of 17 residues. Per germline, CDR1 LGHNA and CDR2 YSLEER. CDR3 DNA: TGCGCCAGCAGCCAAGAACTAGCGGGACCCCCCACAGATACGCAGTATTTT. Translation: CASSQELAGPPTDTQYF.